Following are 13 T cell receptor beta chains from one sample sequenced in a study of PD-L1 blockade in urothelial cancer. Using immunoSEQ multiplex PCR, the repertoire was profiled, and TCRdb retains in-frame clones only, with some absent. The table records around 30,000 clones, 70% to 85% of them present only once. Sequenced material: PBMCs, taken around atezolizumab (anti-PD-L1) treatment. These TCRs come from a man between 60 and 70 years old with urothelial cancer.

The CDR3 DNA sequence: TGTGCCAGCAGCCCCGCTAGCGGGGGGGCGAATGAGCAGTTCTTC. Translation: CASSPASGGANEQFF. The chain combines TRBV7-9 with TRBJ2-1; TRBD2 aligns across 12 bases. The CDR3 has 15 amino acids. The V and J ends lost 5 bases and 7 bases, in that order; junction bases with no gene match: 6. From germline, CDR1 is SEHNR and CDR2 FQNEAQ (reference sequence).

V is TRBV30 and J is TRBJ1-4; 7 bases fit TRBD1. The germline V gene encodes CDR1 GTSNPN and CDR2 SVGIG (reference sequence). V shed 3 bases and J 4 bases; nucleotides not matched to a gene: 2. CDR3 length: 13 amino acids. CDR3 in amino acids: CAWRGQINEKLFF. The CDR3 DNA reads TGTGCCTGGAGGGGACAGATTAATGAAAAACTGTTTTTT.

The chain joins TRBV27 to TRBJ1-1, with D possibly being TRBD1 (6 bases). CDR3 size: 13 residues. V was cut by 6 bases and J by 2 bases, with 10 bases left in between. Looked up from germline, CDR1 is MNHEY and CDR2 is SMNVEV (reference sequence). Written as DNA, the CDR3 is TGTGCCAGCAGCAGGACAGCAAACACTGAAGCTTTCTTT. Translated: CASSRTANTEAFF.

The CDR3 region is CASSPREGLSSYNEQFF. The CDR3 bases are TGCGCCAGCAGCCCGCGGGAGGGACTAAGCTCCTACAATGAGCAGTTCTTC. This sequence joins TRBV4-3 and TRBJ2-1; 9 nucleotides match TRBD2. Germline loops: CDR1 LGHNA, CDR2 YSLEER. CDR3 length: 17 amino acids. Trimming cost V 4 bases and J 0 bases; bases outside gene matches: 7.

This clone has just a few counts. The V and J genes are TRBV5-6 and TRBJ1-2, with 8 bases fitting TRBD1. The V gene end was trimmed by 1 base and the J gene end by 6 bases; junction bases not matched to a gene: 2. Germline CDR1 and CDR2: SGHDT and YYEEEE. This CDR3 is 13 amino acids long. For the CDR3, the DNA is TGTGCCAGCAGCTTGCTGACAGGGGATGGCTACACCTTC. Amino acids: CASSLLTGDGYTF.

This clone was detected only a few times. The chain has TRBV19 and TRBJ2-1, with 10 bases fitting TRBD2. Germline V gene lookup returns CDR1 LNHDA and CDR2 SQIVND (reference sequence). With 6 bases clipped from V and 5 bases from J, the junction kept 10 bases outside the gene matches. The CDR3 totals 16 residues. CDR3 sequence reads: CASRDAGTSENNEQFF. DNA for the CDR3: TGTGCCAGTAGGGACGCGGGGACTAGCGAAAACAATGAGCAGTTCTTC.

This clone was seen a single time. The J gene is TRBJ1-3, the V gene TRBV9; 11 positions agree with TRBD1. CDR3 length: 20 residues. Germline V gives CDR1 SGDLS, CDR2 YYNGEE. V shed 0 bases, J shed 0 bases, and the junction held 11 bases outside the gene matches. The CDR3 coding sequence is TGTGCCAGCAGCGTAGGTTCGTGGGACAGGGGGATCGACTCTGGAAACACCATATATTTT. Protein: CASSVGSWDRGIDSGNTIYF.

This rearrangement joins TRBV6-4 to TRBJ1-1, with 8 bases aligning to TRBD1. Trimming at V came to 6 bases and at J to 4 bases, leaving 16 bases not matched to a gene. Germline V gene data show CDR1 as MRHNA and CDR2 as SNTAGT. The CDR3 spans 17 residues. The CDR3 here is CASRAGTGGVGATEAFF. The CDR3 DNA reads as TGTGCCAGCAGAGCCGGGACAGGAGGTGTCGGAGCCACTGAAGCTTTCTTT.

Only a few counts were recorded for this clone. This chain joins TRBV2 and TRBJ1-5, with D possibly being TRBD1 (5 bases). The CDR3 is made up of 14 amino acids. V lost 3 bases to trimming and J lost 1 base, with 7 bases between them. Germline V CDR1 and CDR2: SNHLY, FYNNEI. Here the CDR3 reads CASSDGASNQPQHF. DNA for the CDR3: TGTGCCAGCAGTGATGGGGCGAGCAATCAGCCCCAGCATTTT.

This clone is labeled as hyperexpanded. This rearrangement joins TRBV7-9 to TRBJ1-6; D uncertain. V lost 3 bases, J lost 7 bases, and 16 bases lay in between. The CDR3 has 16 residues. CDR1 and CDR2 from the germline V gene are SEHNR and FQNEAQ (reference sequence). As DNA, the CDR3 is TGTGCCAGCAGCTTTCCCGATATCGGGAGCAATTCACCCCTCCACTTT. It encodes CASSFPDIGSNSPLHF.

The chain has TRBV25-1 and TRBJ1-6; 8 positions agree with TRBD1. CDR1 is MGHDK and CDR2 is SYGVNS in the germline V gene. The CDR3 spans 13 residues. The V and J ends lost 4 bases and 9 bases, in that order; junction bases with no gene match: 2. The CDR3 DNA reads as TGTGCCAGCAGTGGGCAGGGGGCTTCACCCCTCCACTTT. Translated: CASSGQGASPLHF.

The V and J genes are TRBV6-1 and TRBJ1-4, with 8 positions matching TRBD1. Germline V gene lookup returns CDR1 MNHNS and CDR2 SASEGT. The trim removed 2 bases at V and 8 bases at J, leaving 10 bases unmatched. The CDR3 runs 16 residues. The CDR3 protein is CASSELRTGSLEKLFF. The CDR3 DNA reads TGTGCCAGCAGTGAATTGCGGACAGGGAGTTTGGAAAAACTGTTTTTT.

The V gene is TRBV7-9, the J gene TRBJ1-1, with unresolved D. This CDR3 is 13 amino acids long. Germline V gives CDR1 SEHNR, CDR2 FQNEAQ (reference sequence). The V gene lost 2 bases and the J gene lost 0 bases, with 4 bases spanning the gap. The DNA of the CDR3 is TGTGCCAGCAGCTTAACAGTGAACACTGAAGCTTTCTTT. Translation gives CASSLTVNTEAFF.